This T cell receptor beta chain was obtained from a study of shared clonotypes between healthy human individuals. Study outcomes and limitations: Sampling used blood alone; tissue repertoires probably differ. It was anticipated that sequencing depth would influence how many clonotypes donors shared.

Donors comprised healthy HIV-negative adults lacking recent acute infections or vaccinations. Without sorting, samples used some 100 million PBMCs for genomic DNA. A remark on this clone: What it binds is not known. With a far larger clone one base away, a read error is the likely cause.

The CDR3 is made up of 14 amino acids. Trimming stripped 7 bases from V and 1 base from J, with 16 bases between. CDR1 and CDR2 from the germline V gene are SQVTM and ANQGSEA. Generated by immunoSEQ multiplex PCR, the TCRdb table keeps only in-frame clones and is missing some. The data show about 450,000 clones, around 79% seen once. This sequence originates from a woman aged 35 to 49 in good health. Some clones in this sample may be carry-over from other donors' samples. Sequenced sample: PBMCs. The chain joins TRBV29-1 to TRBJ1-1, with D perhaps matching TRBD1 (5 bases). The CDR3 nucleotides are TGCAGCGCTGCCTCCGGGGCGTCGAACACTGAAGCTTTCTTT. This encodes CSAASGASNTEAFF. Full variable domain (rest looked up from reference TRBV29-1 and TRBJ1-1): SAVISQKPSRDICQRGTSLTIQCQVDSQVTMMFWYRQQPGQSLTLIATANQGSEATYESGFVIDKFPISRPNLTFSTLTVSNMSPEDSSIYLCSAASGASNTEAFFGQGTRLTVV.